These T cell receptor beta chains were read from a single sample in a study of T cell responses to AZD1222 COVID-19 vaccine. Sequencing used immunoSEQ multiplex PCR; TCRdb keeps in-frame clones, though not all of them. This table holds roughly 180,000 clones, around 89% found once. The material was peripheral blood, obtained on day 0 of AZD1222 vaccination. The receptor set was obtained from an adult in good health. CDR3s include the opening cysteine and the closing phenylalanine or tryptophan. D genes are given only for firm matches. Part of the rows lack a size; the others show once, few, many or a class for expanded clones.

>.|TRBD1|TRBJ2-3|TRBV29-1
CSVNRGITDTQYF
TGCAGCGTAAACAGGGGGATCACAGATACGCAGTATTTT
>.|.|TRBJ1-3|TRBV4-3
CASSQEFEAFSGNTIYF
TGCGCCAGCAGCCAAGAATTTGAGGCGTTCTCTGGAAACACCATATATTTT
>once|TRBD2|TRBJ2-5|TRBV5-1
CASSLAGGGETQYF
TGCGCCAGCAGCTTAGCGGGAGGGGGAGAGACCCAGTACTTC
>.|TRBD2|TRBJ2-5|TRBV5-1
CASSAPSGGGETQYF
TGCGCCAGCAGCGCCCCTAGCGGGGGAGGAGAGACCCAGTACTTC
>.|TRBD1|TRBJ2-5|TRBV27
CASSLWKGQAQETQYF
TGTGCCAGCAGTTTATGGAAGGGACAGGCTCAAGAGACCCAGTACTTC
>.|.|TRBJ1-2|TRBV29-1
CSVEGAGSPYGYTF
TGCAGCGTTGAAGGAGCTGGGTCCCCCTATGGCTACACCTTC
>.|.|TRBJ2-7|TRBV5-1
CASSPMTQTYEQYF
TGCGCCAGCAGCCCGATGACACAAACCTACGAGCAGTACTTC
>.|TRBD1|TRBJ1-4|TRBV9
CASSVDAGGRLKGEKLFF
TGTGCCAGCAGCGTAGATGCAGGGGGTAGGTTGAAAGGTGAAAAACTGTTTTTT
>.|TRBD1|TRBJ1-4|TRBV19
CASRDYRGPNEKLFF
TGTGCCAGTAGGGACTACAGGGGGCCCAATGAAAAACTGTTTTTT
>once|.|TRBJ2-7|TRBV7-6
CASSLGPTYYEQYF
TGTGCCAGCAGCTTAGGACCGACCTACTACGAGCAGTACTTC
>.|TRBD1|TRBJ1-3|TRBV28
CGDRAPISSGNTIYF
TGTGGGGACAGGGCCCCTATTAGCTCTGGAAACACCATATATTTT
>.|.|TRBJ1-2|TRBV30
CAWSVGQIFNYGYTF
TGTGCCTGGAGTGTTGGTCAGATCTTCAACTATGGCTACACCTTC
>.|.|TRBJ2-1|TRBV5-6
CASSYGTSPAVNEQFF
TGTGCCAGCAGCTACGGGACCTCGCCCGCTGTCAATGAGCAGTTCTTC
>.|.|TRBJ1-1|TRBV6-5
CASSNFASTEAFF
TGTGCCAGCAGTAATTTCGCCAGCACTGAAGCTTTCTTT
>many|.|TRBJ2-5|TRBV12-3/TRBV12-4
CASSLEGTQYF
TGTGCCAGCAGTTTAGAGGGGACCCAGTACTTC
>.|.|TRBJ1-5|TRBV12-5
CASGLTGGGQPQHF
TGTGCTAGTGGTTTGACAGGCGGAGGTCAGCCCCAGCATTTT
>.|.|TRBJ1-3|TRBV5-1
CASSSAVGGSGNTIYF
TGCGCCAGCAGCTCAGCCGTAGGGGGCTCTGGAAACACCATATATTTT
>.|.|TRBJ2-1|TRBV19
CASSSRGGLDNEQFF
TGTGCCAGTAGTAGTAGGGGGGGCCTGGACAATGAGCAGTTCTTC
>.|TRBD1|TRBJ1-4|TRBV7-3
CASSDGTGTGVDDEKLFF
TGTGCCAGCAGCGATGGAACCGGGACAGGGGTCGATGATGAAAAACTGTTTTTT
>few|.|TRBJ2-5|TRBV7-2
CASSYLQGGGQETQYF
TGTGCCAGCAGCTACCTCCAAGGGGGAGGACAAGAGACCCAGTACTTC
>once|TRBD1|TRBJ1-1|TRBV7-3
CASSFGQGAEAFF
TGTGCCAGCAGCTTTGGACAGGGAGCTGAAGCTTTCTTT
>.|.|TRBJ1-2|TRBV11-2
CASSLGSYGYTF
TGTGCCAGCAGCTTAGGAAGCTATGGCTACACCTTC
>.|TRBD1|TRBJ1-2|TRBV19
CASSWTGVEQGYTF
TGTGCCAGTAGTTGGACAGGGGTAGAGCAGGGCTACACCTTC
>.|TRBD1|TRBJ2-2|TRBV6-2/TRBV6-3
CASSYSMGQAMNTGELFF
TGTGCCAGCAGTTACTCGATGGGACAGGCTATGAACACCGGGGAGCTGTTTTTT
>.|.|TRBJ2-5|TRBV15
CATSSGQEAGDPQETQYF
TGTGCCACCAGCAGTGGCCAGGAGGCAGGGGATCCCCAAGAGACCCAGTACTTC
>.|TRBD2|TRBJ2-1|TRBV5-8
CASSLRAGVTENEQFF
TGTGCCAGCAGCTTGAGGGCGGGGGTTACGGAAAATGAGCAGTTCTTC
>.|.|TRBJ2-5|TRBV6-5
CASSYFSGETQETQYF
TGTGCCAGCAGTTACTTCAGCGGCGAGACCCAAGAGACCCAGTACTTC
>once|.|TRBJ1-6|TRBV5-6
CASSLAGGVSSPLHF
TGTGCCAGCAGCTTGGCAGGAGGGGTAAGTTCACCCCTCCACTTT
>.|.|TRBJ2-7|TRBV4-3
CASSPTLEMPYEQYF
TGCGCCAGCAGCCCTACCCTGGAGATGCCCTACGAGCAGTACTTC
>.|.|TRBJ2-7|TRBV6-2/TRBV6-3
CASSYQGLYEQYF
TGTGCCAGCAGTTATCAGGGGCTCTACGAGCAGTACTTC
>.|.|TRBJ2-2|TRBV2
CASSPRRGNGELFF
TGTGCCAGCAGCCCCCGGAGGGGTAATGGGGAGCTGTTTTTT
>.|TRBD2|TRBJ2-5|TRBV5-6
CASSWGTSGFQETQYF
TGTGCCAGCAGCTGGGGGACTAGCGGGTTCCAAGAGACCCAGTACTTC
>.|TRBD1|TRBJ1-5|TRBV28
CASSLQDDRAAGNQPQHF
TGTGCCAGCAGCCTACAAGACGACAGGGCTGCTGGCAATCAGCCCCAGCATTTT